This T cell receptor beta chain appears in the sequencing data of a study of shared clonotypes between healthy human individuals (dated by TCRdb to about 2020). Turning to the overall study: The cohort included three men and a couple of women between 18 and 49 years of age. For each donor, three plates each were used for CD4 naive and CD4 memory, two plates were used for CD8 naive, and one plate was used for CD8 memory. Per donor, leukapheresis produced somewhere between about 0.94 and 9.5 billion PBMCs. Blood TCR repertoires of about five healthy adults were deeply sequenced to estimate repertoire size and the extent of clonotype sharing between individuals. To increase sequencing depth and limit assay-specific biases, different laboratories used diverse techniques to prepare libraries and sequence TCR repertoires. Study-level results and caveats: Because the study included a small number of donors, the genetic and exposure-history diversity represented was limited. Even with the large sequencing depth, rarefaction of the sorted-subset datasets indicated that sequencing was incomplete. Larger estimated clonotype richness was generally found for naive subsets than for memory subsets. Compared with non-shared clonotypes, the clonotypes found in all four sorted-subset donors had higher generation probabilities. Sampling was restricted to blood, and TCR repertoires in tissue are likely to differ from TCR repertoires in blood. Based on pairwise subsampling, the degree of clonotype sharing among donors was expected to be affected by sequencing depth. Roughly 5% of naive CD4, approximately 3.7% of naive CD8, roughly 2.5% of memory CD4, and more than 0.35% of memory CD8 clonotypes were shared across a few donors.

The donors were healthy, HIV-negative adults who had no recently reported acute infections or vaccinations. Every donor was a Caucasian adult living in Nashville, Tennessee, USA. CD4+ T cells were enriched by magnetic negative selection; naive cells were then positively selected on CD45RA, and the negative fraction formed the memory subset. Blood was collected by leukapheresis, and PBMCs were isolated by Ficoll-Histopaque density gradient centrifugation and then cryopreserved in liquid nitrogen vapor phase. Analytical flow cytometry was used to check the purity and quantity of every magnetically sorted T cell population. Genomic DNA was isolated from each sorted fraction and quantified by UV absorbance on a Nanodrop 2000c. TCR CDR3 regions were amplified from genomic DNA by multiplex PCR using the deep immunoSEQ assay. Extracted genomic DNA from each cell subset was distributed evenly across all wells of several immunoSEQ 96-well plates, and each plate was treated as a replicate. For sorted subsets, each replicate PCR was loaded with approximately 200 ng genomic DNA, equivalent to 25,000 to 35,000 T cell genomes. The purified libraries were quantified using a Qubit 3.0 fluorometer, sized with a Bioanalyzer 2100, and then quantified again using the KAPA Library Quantification kit. A separate single-read 150-cycle Illumina NextSeq 550 flow cell was used to sequence each immunoSEQ 96-well plate. Per the authors' processing: Because only junctional sequences without quality scores were contained in the immunoSEQ output, filtering matching that applied to full-length reads could not be performed. To assign V/J genes and CDR3, sequences were annotated using PyIR, a Python wrapper for IgBLAST v1.9, with IMGT germline references. Any read was removed if the V/J assignment was weak (E-value above 1e-6), the CDR3 was missing, or the read contained stop codons, out-of-frame junctions, or ambiguous translated residues. V3J clonotypes were defined by identical inferred V gene, J gene, and CDR3 amino acid sequence. The percentage overlap between two repertoires was calculated by dividing the number of shared unique clonotypes by the size of the smaller repertoire. Richness of each repertoire was evaluated using RTK rarefaction, the Chao1 estimator, and Recon v2.1 estimates of unobserved clonotypes. OLGA was used to compute generation probabilities for all TCRbeta clonotypes that the gDNA method yielded from a few donors. The table comes from immuneACCESS by way of TCRdb, which keeps in-frame sequences with V and J called. Part of the clones is missing from these tables; in studies checked, under half for an unresolved V gene and the rest for unknown reasons. V and J calls and clone size are copied from that table; D and trimming were computed from the DNA. Within this sample are over 1.5 million clones, with approximately 98% of them counted one time only. The ten largest clones capture 0.4% to 0.55% of the sample.

As regards this clone: The specificity of this receptor is unknown. It has no much larger one-base neighbor in the sample; base qualities were not kept.

Inclusive of the bounding cysteine and phenylalanine, the CDR3 is 13 residues long. Only the CDR3 region is kept as DNA, spanning 39 bases read in frame from base 1. CDR1 and CDR2 were assigned from the germline V gene as MNHEY and SVGAGI. Trimming removed 6 bases from V and 4 bases from J; the gene matches leave 5 bases unexplained. Recombination connected TRBV6-5 to TRBJ2-7; TRBD2 lines up with 8 middle nucleotides. This receptor was identified in a man aged 25 to 40 in good health. Sequenced: naive CD4+ T cells sorted from blood. The sample's cell subset or site label, in plain terms: CD45RA+ positively selected. The DNA is as follows: TGTGCCAGCAGCCGGGAGGGCCTTTACGAGCAGTACTTC. Translated, it gives CASSREGLYEQYF.